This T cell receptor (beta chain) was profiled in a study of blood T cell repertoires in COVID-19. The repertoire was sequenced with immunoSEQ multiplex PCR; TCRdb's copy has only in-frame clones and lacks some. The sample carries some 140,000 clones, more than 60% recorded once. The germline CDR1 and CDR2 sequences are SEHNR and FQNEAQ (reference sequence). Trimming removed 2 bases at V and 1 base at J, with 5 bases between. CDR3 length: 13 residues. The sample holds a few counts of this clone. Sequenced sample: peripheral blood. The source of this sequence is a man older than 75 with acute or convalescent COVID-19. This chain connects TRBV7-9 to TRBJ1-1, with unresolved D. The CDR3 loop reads CASSLLRNTEAFF. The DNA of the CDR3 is TGTGCCAGCAGCTTACTTAGGAACACTGAAGCTTTCTTT.